This TCR beta chain was recorded in a study of T cells in localized non-small cell lung cancer. Regarding the study as a whole: The study detected a median approximately 50 of the top 100 tumor clones in adjacent lung. Peak T cell clonality was found in uninvolved adjacent lung, exceeding tumor. The tumor had only one region sequenced, so heterogeneity remains possible.

This clone was counted a single time. Antigen specificity is unknown. The CDR3 is 15 amino acids. Looked up from germline, CDR1 is SGDLS and CDR2 is YYNGEE. Trimming removed 4 bases from V and 5 bases from J; junction bases left unmatched: 8. This table comes from immunoSEQ multiplex PCR, and its TCRdb copy is limited to in-frame clones, with some not included. The sample has tens of thousands of clones, around 81% seen once. The material was peripheral blood, obtained before any cancer treatment. The sequence was obtained from a female donor of 60 years or more with stage II squamous cell lung carcinoma. V and J are TRBV9 and TRBJ1-4; TRBD1 agrees at 7 bases. The CDR3, as DNA: TGTGCCAGCAGCCCCCGGGACAGAGAGAATGAAAAACTGTTTTTT. Encoded protein: CASSPRDRENEKLFF.